These 15 T cell receptor beta chains originate from one sample sequenced in a study of TIL therapy for anti-PD-1-resistant metastatic lung cancer. The immunoSEQ assay was v3. Assay: immunoSEQ multiplex PCR; the TCRdb copy retains only in-frame clones and omits some. The sample contains approximately 60,000 clones, roughly 70% of which appear only once. Sample time point: pre-treatment sample, taken before nivolumab and TIL therapy. The material sequenced was blood, taken at baseline. The receptors come from a person aged 25 to 79 with non-small cell lung cancer.

This clone was found a few times. The V call is TRBV5-1, the J call TRBJ1-1; TRBD1 aligns across 11 bases. Germline V gene sequence: CDR1 SGHRS, CDR2 YFSETQ. The CDR3 spans 14 residues. Unmatched junction bases numbered 3, after V lost 4 bases and J lost 4 bases. This CDR3 is CASSAGTGGTEAFF. As DNA, the CDR3 is TGCGCCAGCAGCGCCGGGACAGGGGGCACTGAAGCTTTCTTT.

The chain carries TRBV2 and TRBJ1-5; TRBD1 agrees at 7 bases. Germline CDR1 is SNHLY and CDR2 is FYNNEI. This CDR3 has 14 amino acids. V lost 0 bases to trimming and J lost 4 bases; unmatched junction nucleotides: 0. CDR3 sequence: CASSEATGNQPQHF. The CDR3 DNA reads TGTGCCAGCAGTGAAGCGACAGGGAATCAGCCCCAGCATTTT.

The chain couples TRBV6-1 to TRBJ2-3; D remains ambiguous. Germline V gene lookup returns CDR1 MNHNS and CDR2 SASEGT. V was cut by 2 bases and J by 1 base, with 13 bases left in between. This CDR3 has 16 residues. The CDR3 reads CASSELRLIRTDTQYF. In DNA, the CDR3 is TGTGCCAGCAGTGAACTCCGGCTGATACGCACAGATACGCAGTATTTT.

The CDR3 loop is CASGLLTATDTQYF. CDR3 sequence (DNA): TGTGCCAGCGGCCTGCTAACTGCCACAGATACGCAGTATTTT. V is TRBV7-3 and J is TRBJ2-3; the D is unclear. This CDR3 contains 14 residues. Germline V lookup: CDR1 SGHTA, CDR2 FQGTGA. The V gene lost 8 bases and the J gene lost 2 bases, with 14 bases spanning the gap.

This clone was seen only once. The rearrangement links TRBV4-3 to TRBJ1-4; a weak D match, TRBD1 (6 bases). Germline V gene data show CDR1 as LGHNA and CDR2 as YSLEER. There are 15 residues in the CDR3. V dropped 0 bases and J dropped 8 bases, with 13 bases sitting between them. The CDR3 is CASSQDGGLQEKLFF. The CDR3 DNA reads as TGCGCCAGCAGCCAAGATGGGGGGCTTCAAGAAAAACTGTTTTTT.

The chain combines TRBV6-1 with TRBJ1-5, with unresolved D. Germline V CDR1 and CDR2: MNHNS, SASEGT. V lost 5 bases and J 3 bases, leaving 8 bases between the germline ends. The CDR3 consists of 13 residues. CDR3 DNA: TGTGCCAGCAGTCGGTTGCCCAATCAGCCCCAGCATTTT. Its translation: CASSRLPNQPQHF.

The CDR3 spells CSAREAYEQYF. CDR3 DNA sequence: TGCAGTGCTAGAGAGGCCTACGAGCAGTACTTC. This rearrangement joins TRBV20-1 to TRBJ2-7; no clear D gene. CDR3 length equals 11 residues. The ends were cut back, 0 bases at V and 2 bases at J, with 2 bases in the middle. Per the germline V gene, CDR1 is DFQATT and CDR2 is SNEGSKA (reference sequence).

This sequence joins TRBV27 and TRBJ2-7; 11 nucleotides line up with TRBD2. This CDR3 has 15 amino acids. V trimming: 3 bases; J trimming: 0 bases; junction bases outside the gene matches: 1. The germline gives CDR1 MNHEY, CDR2 SMNVEV (reference sequence). The DNA for the CDR3 is TGTGCCAGCAGTTTTCTAGCGGGAGGCTCCTACGAGCAGTACTTC. This gives the protein CASSFLAGGSYEQYF.

The rearrangement links TRBV10-3 to TRBJ2-1; 7 bases map to TRBD2. Germline assignment: CDR1 ENHRY and CDR2 SYGVKD. This CDR3 has 15 residues. Trimming at V came to 10 bases and at J to 0 bases, leaving 9 bases not matched to a gene. The CDR3: CATRWEGSSYNEQFF. Here the CDR3 DNA reads TGTGCCACCCGATGGGAGGGGAGCTCCTACAATGAGCAGTTCTTC.

This clone was counted only a few times. The chain links TRBV11-3 to TRBJ2-3; D may be TRBD2 (5 bases). Germline loops: CDR1 SGHNT, CDR2 YENEEA. Deletions cut 1 base from V and 0 bases from J, with 11 bases between. The CDR3 consists of 16 residues. In nucleotides, the CDR3 is TGTGCCAGCAGCTTAGTAAGAGGGCGGAGCACAGATACGCAGTATTTT. It specifies CASSLVRGRSTDTQYF. The whole variable domain, remainder taken from reference TRBV11-3 and TRBJ2-3, is EAGVVQSPRYKIIEKKQPVAFWCNPISGHNTLYWYLQNLGQGPELLIRYENEEAVDDSQLPKDRFSAERLKGVDSTLKIQPAELGDSAVYLCASSLVRGRSTDTQYFGPGTRLTVL.

V usage is TRBV5-6 and J usage is TRBJ1-2; D gene ambiguous. V was shortened by 0 bases and J by 0 bases, with 9 bases between the two germline ends. The CDR3 loop spans 15 amino acids. Per germline, CDR1 SGHDT and CDR2 YYEEEE. CDR3 bases: TGTGCCAGCAGCTTGGCAATGGACTCTAACTATGGCTACACCTTC. It codes for CASSLAMDSNYGYTF.

The V gene is TRBV9, the J gene TRBJ2-5, with unresolved D. There are 10 residues in the CDR3. V was shortened by 9 bases and J by 5 bases, with 8 bases between the two germline ends. Germline V gene lookup returns CDR1 SGDLS and CDR2 YYNGEE. CDR3 nucleotide sequence: TGTGCCACTCCCCGGGAGACCCAGTACTTC. Protein: CATPRETQYF.

This clone was recorded only once. This chain links TRBV6-5 with TRBJ1-3; D remains ambiguous. Germline V gene lookup returns CDR1 MNHEY and CDR2 SVGAGI. Trimming cost V 0 bases and J 0 bases, with 9 bases left between them. The CDR3 is 16 residues long. CDR3 in amino acids: CASSYSDINSGNTIYF. The CDR3 DNA reads as TGTGCCAGCAGTTACTCCGACATCAACTCTGGAAACACCATATATTTT.

This clone has more than one count but fewer than ten. The chain joins TRBV7-9 to TRBJ1-2; TRBD1 is a possible D gene (5 bases). In germline, CDR1 is SEHNR, CDR2 FQNEAQ (reference sequence). V lost 5 bases and J 5 bases, leaving 18 bases between the germline ends. CDR3 size: 15 residues. As DNA, the CDR3 is TGTGCCAGCAGCCTCCTCGAGACAGAAGAGTATGGCTACACCTTC. This translates into CASSLLETEEYGYTF.

The chain carries TRBV7-8 and TRBJ2-1; D gene uncertain. Trimming took 8 bases from V and 6 from J, leaving 14 bases between them. This CDR3 comprises 13 residues. Looked up from germline, CDR1 is SGHVS and CDR2 is FQNEAQ. This chain's CDR3 is CASGFKSSNEQFF. For the CDR3, the DNA is TGTGCCAGCGGTTTTAAGAGCAGCAATGAGCAGTTCTTC.